The rows below give T cell receptor beta chains drawn from one sample of a study of cytomegalovirus exposure and HLA in healthy donors. Here immunoSEQ multiplex PCR was the method, and the copy in TCRdb shows in-frame clones only, minus some. The data show 170,000 or so clones, around 78% seen once. The sequencing input was PBMCs. The receptors were sampled from a woman between 45 and 60 years old in good health and CMV-seropositive. The CDR3 runs from the conserved cysteine through the conserved F or W. The D gene is left open where the match is weak. Size values are once, few and many counts, or a class for expanded clones, and some rows have none.

j_call clone_size d_call v_call cdr3_nt cdr3_aa
TRBJ1-6 - TRBD1 TRBV4-1 TGCGCCAGCAGCAGAACCGGGACAGATAATTCACCCCTCCACTTT CASSRTGTDNSPLHF
TRBJ1-5 - - TRBV5-1 TGCGCCAGCAGCTTGGTGGGGGGGTCAGGGCAGCCCCAGCATTTT CASSLVGGSGQPQHF
TRBJ1-5 - - TRBV30 TGTGCCTGGAGTCTGGGAGGTTGGTCGGGCAATCAGCCCCAGCATTTT CAWSLGGWSGNQPQHF
TRBJ1-4 once - TRBV5-1 TGCGCCAGCAGCCTCTACAGAGATAATGAAAAACTGTTTTTT CASSLYRDNEKLFF
TRBJ1-6 - - TRBV9 TGTGCCAGCAGCGTGCGGAGCTCCTATAATTCACCCCTCCACTTT CASSVRSSYNSPLHF
TRBJ2-1 - TRBD2 TRBV7-6 TGTGCCAGCAGCATTAGCGGGGGGGCCTACAATGAGCAGTTCTTC CASSISGGAYNEQFF
TRBJ2-6 - - TRBV21-1 TGTGCCAGCAGCAAAGAAATAGGAGGGGGGGGATCTGGGGCCAACGTCCTGACTTTC CASSKEIGGGGSGANVLTF
TRBJ2-2 once TRBD2 TRBV9 TGTGCCAGCAGCCGGGGGGGCCGGGTCACCGGGGAGCTGTTTTTT CASSRGGRVTGELFF
TRBJ2-7 - - TRBV5-4 TGTGCCAGCAGCACACACCGGGACATTGCCTACGAGCAGTACTTC CASSTHRDIAYEQYF
TRBJ1-2 - - TRBV30 TGTGCCTTAAGGGGTTACTATGGCTACACCTTC CALRGYYGYTF
TRBJ2-7 - - TRBV6-1 TGTGCCAGCAGTGAAACCTGGCGGGGCTGGGCCGCCCCCTACGAGCAGTACTTC CASSETWRGWAAPYEQYF
TRBJ1-4 - - TRBV5-6 TGTGCCAGCAACCTTGGCGGGGAAAAACTGTTTTTT CASNLGGEKLFF
TRBJ1-4 - TRBD1 TRBV30 TGTGCCTGGAGTTCGGGACAGTCTAATGAAAAACTGTTTTTT CAWSSGQSNEKLFF
TRBJ2-7 - TRBD2 TRBV19 TGTGCCAGTAGGCCTAGCGGGGATGCCTACGAGCAGTACTTC CASRPSGDAYEQYF
TRBJ2-2 - - TRBV18 TGTGCCAGCCAATTGACAGTAACCGGGGAGCTGTTTTTT CASQLTVTGELFF
TRBJ1-1 - TRBD1 TRBV6-5 TGTGCCAGCAGCAATGCCGGGACAGAAGATGAAGCTTTCTTT CASSNAGTEDEAFF
TRBJ2-5 once TRBD1 TRBV5-1 TGCGCCAGCAGCTTGGGGACAGGGGCGGAGACCCAGTACTTC CASSLGTGAETQYF
TRBJ1-1 - - TRBV19 TGTGCCAGTAGTCGACTGGGAGGCGGGAGGGGGAACACTGAAGCTTTCTTT CASSRLGGGRGNTEAFF
TRBJ2-7 - TRBD2 TRBV5-1 TGCGCCAGCAGCCCCGGGACTAGCGTTTCCTACGAGCAGTACTTC CASSPGTSVSYEQYF
TRBJ2-3 - TRBD2 TRBV28 TGTGCCAGCAGATTGGGGACTAGCGGGAGTCGTACGCAGTATTTT CASRLGTSGSRTQYF
TRBJ1-5 - - TRBV5-6 TGTGCCAGCAGCCGGACAGCTAATCAGCCCCAGCATTTT CASSRTANQPQHF
TRBJ2-1 once - TRBV25-1 TGTGCCAGCAGTGAATATCCCCGGGCAGGACTCTCCTACAATGAGCAGTTCTTC CASSEYPRAGLSYNEQFF
TRBJ1-1 - TRBD1 TRBV30 TGTGCCTGGAGCCAAGGGACAGACACTGAAGCTTTCTTT CAWSQGTDTEAFF
TRBJ2-1 - TRBD1 TRBV30 TGTGCCTGGAGTGTTAAGGGGACAGGGTATAATGAGCAGTTCTTC CAWSVKGTGYNEQFF
TRBJ2-2 - - TRBV2 TGTGCCAGCAGTCCCTCCTTACTAGCTGCCGGGGAGCTGTTTTTT CASSPSLLAAGELFF
TRBJ2-2 - - TRBV27 TGTGCCAGCAGTCAATACCACAGCCCGAACACCGGGGAGCTGTTTTTT CASSQYHSPNTGELFF
TRBJ1-2 - TRBD1 TRBV7-9 TGTGCCAGCAGTTGGACAGGGTATAATGGCTACACCTTC CASSWTGYNGYTF
TRBJ1-5 - TRBD1 TRBV7-8 TGTGCCAGCAGCTTAGCGAGGAACAGGGGCCAGCATTTT CASSLARNRGQHF
TRBJ1-2 - TRBD1 TRBV30 TGTGCCTGGAGCATGACAGGGTCGACTAACTATGGCTACACCTTC CAWSMTGSTNYGYTF
TRBJ2-7 few - TRBV5-1 TGCGCCAGCAGCGGACAGTCCTACGAGCAGTACTTC CASSGQSYEQYF
TRBJ2-1 - - TRBV27 TGTGCCAGCAGTTTATCACCTCCCTATCCGGGTCGCGTCGACAATGAGCAGTTCTTC CASSLSPPYPGRVDNEQFF
TRBJ2-7 - - TRBV29-1 TGCAGCGTTGAAGATCCTAGGGGTACAGTAGGGCAGTACTTC CSVEDPRGTVGQYF
TRBJ2-7 - - TRBV13 TGTGCCAGCAGCCCCGGTCCCCCCATCTACGAGCAGTACTTC CASSPGPPIYEQYF
TRBJ2-7 - TRBD2 TRBV4-1 TGCGCCAGCAGCCGAGACCCACTAGCGGGGACCTACGAGCAGTACTTC CASSRDPLAGTYEQYF
TRBJ2-1 - TRBD2 TRBV4-1 TGCGCCAGCAGCCGGGGACTAGCGGGAAGCTCCTACAATGAGCAGTTCTTC CASSRGLAGSSYNEQFF
TRBJ2-2 - TRBD1 TRBV9 TGTGCCAGCAGCGGGTGGGACAGGAACACCGGGGAGCTGTTTTTT CASSGWDRNTGELFF
TRBJ2-6 few TRBD1 TRBV11-1 TGTGCCAGCAGCATGGACAGGGCTATATATGGGGCCAACGTCCTGACTTTC CASSMDRAIYGANVLTF
TRBJ1-3 few - TRBV12-5 TGTGCTAGTGGTTTGCAGGGGCTGAGAGGAAACACCATATATTTT CASGLQGLRGNTIYF
TRBJ2-3 few - TRBV11-2 TGTGCCAGCAGCTTGGAAATGTCAGGCGGGGACTGGATAGATACGCAGTATTTT CASSLEMSGGDWIDTQYF
TRBJ1-6 - - TRBV19 TGTGCCAGTAGTATCCAGAATAATAATTCACCCCTCCACTTT CASSIQNNNSPLHF
TRBJ1-5 - - TRBV2 TGTGCCAGCAGTTGGCAGGGCGAACAGCCCCAGCATTTT CASSWQGEQPQHF
TRBJ1-1 - - TRBV14 TGTGCCAGCAGCCAAGTTTCAGGTCGGACTGAAGCTTTCTTT CASSQVSGRTEAFF
TRBJ2-1 - TRBD2 TRBV2 TGTGCCAGCAATCGGCTAGCGGGGGATTCGGGGGGTGAGCAGTTCTTC CASNRLAGDSGGEQFF
TRBJ1-1 once - TRBV2 TGTGCCAGCAGTGTGGACAGAATGAACACTGAAGCTTTCTTT CASSVDRMNTEAFF
TRBJ2-7 - TRBD1 TRBV27 TGTGCCAGCAGTTTGGGACAGGGGACCTACGAGCAGTACTTC CASSLGQGTYEQYF
TRBJ2-5 - - TRBV30 TGTGCCTGGAGCCCGGTCACCCCTAACCGCTTGTACTTC CAWSPVTPNRLYF
TRBJ1-1 - TRBD1 TRBV5-6 TGTGCCAGCAGCTTGGCCCTTGGACAGGGGGTGAACACTGAAGCTTTCTTT CASSLALGQGVNTEAFF
TRBJ1-2 - TRBD1 TRBV5-1 TGCGCCAGCAGCTTGGAGGGGACTCGACAGGGGAATGGTGGCTACACCTTC CASSLEGTRQGNGGYTF
TRBJ1-5 - - TRBV14 TGTGCCAGCAGCCTTGGGGGGGGCAGCAATCAGCCCCAGCATTTT CASSLGGGSNQPQHF
TRBJ2-1 - - TRBV6-1 TGTGCCAGCTACCTAGCCGAGCAGTTCTTC CASYLAEQFF
TRBJ1-1 - - TRBV5-4 TGTGCCAGCAGCACGACAGGTCCCGACACTGAAGCTTTCTTT CASSTTGPDTEAFF
TRBJ2-1 few - TRBV18 TGTGCCAGCTCACCAACGGCAGGTTACAATGAGCAGTTCTTC CASSPTAGYNEQFF
TRBJ1-2 - TRBD1 TRBV13 TGTGCCAGCAGCCTCGGACAGGGTAACTATGGCTACACCTTC CASSLGQGNYGYTF